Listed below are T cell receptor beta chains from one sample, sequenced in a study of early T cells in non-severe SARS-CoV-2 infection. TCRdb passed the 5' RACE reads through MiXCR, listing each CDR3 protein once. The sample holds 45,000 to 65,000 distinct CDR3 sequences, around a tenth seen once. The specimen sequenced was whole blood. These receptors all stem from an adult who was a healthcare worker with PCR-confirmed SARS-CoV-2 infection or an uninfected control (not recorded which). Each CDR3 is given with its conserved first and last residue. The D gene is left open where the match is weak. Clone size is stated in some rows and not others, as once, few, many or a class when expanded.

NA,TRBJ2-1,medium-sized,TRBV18,TGTGCCAGCTCACGGGGGACCTCAAGCTCCTACAATGAGCAGTTCTTC,CASSRGTSSSYNEQFF
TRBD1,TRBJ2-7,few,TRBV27,TGTGCCAGTAAAATCGGGACAGCCTACGAGCAGTACTTC,CASKIGTAYEQYF
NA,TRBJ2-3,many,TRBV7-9,TGTGCCTGGCTTTTGCTGTCGGGTACGCAGTATTTT,CAWLLLSGTQYF
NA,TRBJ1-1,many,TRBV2,TGTGCCAGCATGGCGGAGGGTGGCACTGAAGCTTTCTTT,CASMAEGGTEAFF
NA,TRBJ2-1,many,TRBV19,TGTGCCAGTAGCATCATGGTTGGCACCCAGTCCTCCTACTACAATGAGCAGTTCTTC,CASSIMVGTQSSYYNEQFF
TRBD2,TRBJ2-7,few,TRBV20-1,TGCAGTGCTAGTATCTCTAGCGGACCCTCCCGCGAGCAGTACTTC,CSASISSGPSREQYF
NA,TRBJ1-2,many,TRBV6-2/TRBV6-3,TGTGCCAGCAACGGCATCAACTATGGCTACACCTTC,CASNGINYGYTF
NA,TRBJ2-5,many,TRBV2,TGTGCCAGCAAAGTTTCGACCCAGTACTTC,CASKVSTQYF
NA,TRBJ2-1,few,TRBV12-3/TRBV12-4,TGTGCCAGCAGTTTAGGACAACACAATGAGCAGTTCTTC,CASSLGQHNEQFF
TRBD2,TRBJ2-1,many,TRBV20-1,TGCAGTGCTAGAGGCCCACTAGCGGTGCAGTTCTTC,CSARGPLAVQFF
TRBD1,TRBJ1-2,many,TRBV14,TGTGCCAGCAGCCAAGATCGGCGACAGGGGAATAATGGCTACACCTTC,CASSQDRRQGNNGYTF
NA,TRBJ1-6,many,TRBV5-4,TGTGCCAGCAGCTCGGAACGGGGAATTCAATCACCCCTCCACTTT,CASSSERGIQSPLHF
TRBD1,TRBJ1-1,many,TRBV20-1,TGCAGTGCTAGAACAGGGGGCGGCGCTGAAGCTTTCTTT,CSARTGGGAEAFF
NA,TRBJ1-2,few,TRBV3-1,TGTGCCAGCAATACAGGGCTAGGAGGCTACACCTTC,CASNTGLGGYTF
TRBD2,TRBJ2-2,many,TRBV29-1,TGCAGCGTCCGACTAGCGGGAGGCGGGGAGCTGTTTTTT,CSVRLAGGGELFF
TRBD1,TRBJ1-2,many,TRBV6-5,TGTGCCAGCAGGAAAGGGACAGGGAACTATGGCTACACCTTC,CASRKGTGNYGYTF
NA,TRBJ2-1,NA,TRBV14,TGTGCCAGCAAACAGCGGAGCTCCTACAATGAGCAGTTCTTC,CASKQRSSYNEQFF
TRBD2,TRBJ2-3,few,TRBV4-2,TGTGTCAGCACTTACGGACTAGCGGGGACGGATACGCAGTATTTT,CVSTYGLAGTDTQYF
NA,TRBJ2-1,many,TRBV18,TGTGCCAGCTCACCATTTCACCCAACATCGTACAATGAGCAGTTCTTC,CASSPFHPTSYNEQFF
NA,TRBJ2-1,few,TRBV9,TGTGCCAGCAGCGTCAAATCGGTCCTCCACGGGGACAATGAGCAGTTCTTC,CASSVKSVLHGDNEQFF
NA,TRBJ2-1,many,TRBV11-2,TGTGCCAGCAGCTTAGGGGTCGTCTACAATGAGCAGTTCTTC,CASSLGVVYNEQFF
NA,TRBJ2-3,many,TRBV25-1,TGTGCCAGCAGTGCCTCGTGGTTGGCAGATACGCAGTATTTT,CASSASWLADTQYF
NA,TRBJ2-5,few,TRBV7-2,TGTGCCAGCAGCTTAGCTGTTAGCAGTGGGACCCAGTACTTC,CASSLAVSSGTQYF